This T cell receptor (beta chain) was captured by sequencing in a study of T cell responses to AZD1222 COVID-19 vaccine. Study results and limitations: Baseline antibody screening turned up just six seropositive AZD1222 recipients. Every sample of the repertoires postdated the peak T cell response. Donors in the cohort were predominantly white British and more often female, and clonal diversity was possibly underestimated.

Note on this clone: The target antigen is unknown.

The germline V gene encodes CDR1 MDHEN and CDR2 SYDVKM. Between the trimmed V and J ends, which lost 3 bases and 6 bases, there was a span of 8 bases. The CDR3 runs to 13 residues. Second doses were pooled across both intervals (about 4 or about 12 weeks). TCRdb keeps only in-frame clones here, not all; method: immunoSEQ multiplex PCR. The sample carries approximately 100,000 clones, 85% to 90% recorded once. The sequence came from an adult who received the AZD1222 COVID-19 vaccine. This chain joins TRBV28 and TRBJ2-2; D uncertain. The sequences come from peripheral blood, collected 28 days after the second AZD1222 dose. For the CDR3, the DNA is TGTGCCAGCAGTTTTAAGGGTGCCGGGGAGCTGTTTTTT. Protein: CASSFKGAGELFF.